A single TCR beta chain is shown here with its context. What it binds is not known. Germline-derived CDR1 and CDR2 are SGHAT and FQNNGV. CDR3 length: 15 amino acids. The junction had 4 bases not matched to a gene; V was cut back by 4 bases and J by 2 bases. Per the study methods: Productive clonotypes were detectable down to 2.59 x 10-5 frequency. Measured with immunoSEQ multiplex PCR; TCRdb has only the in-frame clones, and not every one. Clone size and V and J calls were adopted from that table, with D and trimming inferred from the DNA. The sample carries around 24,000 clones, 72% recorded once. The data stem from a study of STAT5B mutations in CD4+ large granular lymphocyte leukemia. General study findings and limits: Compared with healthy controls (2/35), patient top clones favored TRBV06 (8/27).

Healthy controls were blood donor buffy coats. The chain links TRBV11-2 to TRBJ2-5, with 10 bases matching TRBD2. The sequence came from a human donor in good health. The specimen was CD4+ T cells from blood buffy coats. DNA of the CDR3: TGTGCCAGCAGCTACGGACTAGCGGTTCAAGAGACCCAGTACTTC. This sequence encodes CASSYGLAVQETQYF.